Following are 22 T cell receptor beta chains from one sample sequenced in a study of beta chain features in type 1 diabetes. Sequenced material consisted of expressed TCRB transcripts (all of the isolated RNA was reverse transcribed). Sequenced by immunoSEQ multiplex PCR; TCRdb stores in-frame clones only, minus some. There are some 44,000 clones in the sample; 50% occur only once, and 0.25% lies in the top ten. Sequenced input: stem cell memory CD4+ T cells from blood. These receptors were taken from a woman in her twenties or thirties in good health.

The V gene is TRBV19, the J gene TRBJ1-2, with 8 bases fitting TRBD1. V lost 6 bases, J lost 4 bases, and 4 bases stayed unmatched. The CDR3 is made up of 13 amino acids. Germline lookup yields CDR1 LNHDA and CDR2 SQIVND (reference sequence). The CDR3 protein is CASRTGATYGYTF. DNA of the CDR3: TGTGCCAGTAGGACAGGGGCAACCTATGGCTACACCTTC.

Worth noting for this clone: The junction differs from germline at one of its ends, possibly a read error. The chain carries TRBV19 and TRBJ2-1; D may be TRBD2 (6 bases). The CDR3 is made up of 13 amino acids. The germline CDR1 and CDR2 sequences are LNHDA and SQIVND (reference sequence). CDR3 amino acids: CASREGRSNKQFF. For the CDR3, the DNA is TGTGCCAGTAGGGAGGGACGGAGCAATAAGCAGTTCTTC. The complete variable domain, with remaining parts taken from reference TRBV19 and TRBJ2-1, reads DGGITQSPKYLFRKEGQNVTLSCEQNLNHDAMYWYRQDPGQGLRLIYYSQIVNDFQKGDIAEGYSVSREKKESFPLTVTSAQKNPTAFYLCASREGRSNKQFFGPGTRLTVL.

This clone has only a few counts. The chain combines TRBV7-2 with TRBJ2-3; 9 bases match TRBD2. Per the germline V gene, CDR1 is SGHTA and CDR2 is FQGNSA. CDR3 length: 16 residues. The ends lost 1 base at V and 7 bases at J; junction bases unmatched: 9. For the CDR3, the DNA is TGTGCCAGCAGCTTAGGCCGGGCTAGCGGGACTCATACGCAGTATTTT. Its translation: CASSLGRASGTHTQYF.

This clone was seen more than once but under ten times. The chain couples TRBV7-2 to TRBJ2-3; 13 bases map to TRBD2. Germline assignment: CDR1 SGHTA and CDR2 FQGNSA. The CDR3 consists of 17 residues. V trimming: 4 bases; J trimming: 6 bases; junction bases outside the gene matches: 10. CDR3 sequence (DNA): TGTGCCAGCAGCTCGTCGAGACTAGCGGGAGGTGCCGATACGCAGTATTTT. The encoded protein is CASSSSRLAGGADTQYF.

This clone was seen only a few times. The chain joins TRBV18 to TRBJ2-7; the match to TRBD1 covers 8 bases. This CDR3 is 14 amino acids long. J lost 1 base, V lost 5 bases, and 4 bases had no gene match. The V gene's germline CDR1 is KGHSH and CDR2 LQKENI. CDR3 nucleotides: TGTGCCAGCTCAAGGGACAGGAATTCCTACGAGCAGTACTTC. Translating it yields CASSRDRNSYEQYF. Variable domain in full (rest from reference TRBV18 and TRBJ2-7): NAGVMQNPRHLVRRRGQEARLRCSPMKGHSHVYWYRQLPEEGLKFMVYLQKENIIDESGMPKERFSAEFPKEGPSILRIQQVVRGDSAAYFCASSRDRNSYEQYFGPGTRLTVT.

The J gene is TRBJ2-5, the V gene TRBV27; TRBD1 agrees at 8 bases. Germline CDR1 is MNHEY and CDR2 is SMNVEV (reference sequence). V lost 2 bases to trimming and J lost 5 bases; unmatched junction nucleotides: 7. The CDR3 sequence is 15 residues long. CDR3 nucleotide sequence: TGTGCCAGCAGTTTAGAAGGCAGGGGGCGGGAGACCCAGTACTTC. It yields the protein CASSLEGRGRETQYF.

V gene TRBV7-2 combines with J gene TRBJ2-2, with TRBD1 matching 8 bases. CDR3 size: 15 residues. Trimming took 6 bases from V and 0 from J; bases not matched to a gene: 3. Germline-derived CDR1 and CDR2 are SGHTA and FQGNSA. The CDR3 DNA reads TGTGCCAGCAGGGGACAGGCTGCGAACACCGGGGAGCTGTTTTTT. Translated, it gives CASRGQAANTGELFF.

This sequence joins TRBV18 and TRBJ2-5; D unresolved. V was clipped by 3 bases and J by 2 bases, with 13 bases between them. The germline V gene encodes CDR1 KGHSH and CDR2 LQKENI. CDR3 length equals 15 residues. CDR3: CASSPPGLVQETQYF. CDR3 DNA: TGTGCCAGCTCACCCCCCGGGTTAGTACAAGAGACCCAGTACTTC.

The V and J genes are TRBV7-2 and TRBJ2-1; 12 bases agree with TRBD2. The CDR3 covers 15 residues. J was trimmed by 7 bases and V by 3 bases; bases with no gene match: 4. From germline, CDR1 is SGHTA and CDR2 FQGNSA. The CDR3: CASSFGLAGRNEQFF. DNA of the CDR3: TGTGCCAGCAGCTTCGGACTAGCGGGGAGAAATGAGCAGTTCTTC. Combining the CDR3 with reference TRBV7-2 and TRBJ2-1 gives the whole variable domain GAGVSQSPSNKVTEKGKDVELRCDPISGHTALYWYRQSLGQGLEFLIYFQGNSAPDKSGLPSDRFSAERTGGSVSTLTIQRTQQEDSAVYLCASSFGLAGRNEQFFGPGTRLTVL.

The chain couples TRBV30 to TRBJ2-5; TRBD2 aligns across 9 bases. The end of the DNA aligns better with TRBJ2-7, so the J call may be wrong. CDR3 length: 14 amino acids. CDR1 and CDR2 (germline): GTSNPN, SVGIG (reference sequence). The CDR3 reads CACNLAGRAYEQYF. In nucleotides, the CDR3 is TGTGCCTGTAATCTAGCGGGGAGGGCCTACGAGCAGTACTTC.

This clone has just a few counts. This sequence joins TRBV7-2 and TRBJ2-7; 7 nucleotides align to TRBD2. V was pared by 3 bases and J by 0 bases, with 2 bases of the junction left unmatched. CDR3 size: 14 residues. Looked up from germline, CDR1 is SGHTA and CDR2 is FQGNSA. The DNA for the CDR3 is TGTGCCAGCAGCTTGGGACTACACTCCTACGAGCAGTACTTC. It encodes CASSLGLHSYEQYF.

The chain uses TRBV6-6 and TRBJ2-2; 14 nucleotides align to TRBD2. The CDR3 is made up of 15 amino acids. Per germline, CDR1 MNHNY and CDR2 SVGAGI (reference sequence). The ends lost 6 bases at V and 7 bases at J; junction bases unmatched: 4. CDR3 region: CASRGGTSGSGELFF. CDR3 coding DNA: TGTGCCAGCAGAGGCGGGACTAGCGGGAGCGGGGAGCTGTTTTTT.

This CDR3 reads CASSQGAGDEKLFF. The CDR3 DNA is TGCGCCAGCAGCCAGGGGGCCGGTGATGAAAAACTGTTTTTT. This sequence joins TRBV4-3 and TRBJ1-4, with D tentatively TRBD1 (6 bases). Germline V gene sequence: CDR1 LGHNA, CDR2 YSLEER. The CDR3 has 14 residues. The V gene lost 3 bases and the J gene lost 6 bases, with 11 bases spanning the gap.

The table lists this clone with a few counts. This chain connects TRBV19 to TRBJ2-3, with D perhaps TRBD2 (6 bases). V lost 7 bases and J 3 bases, leaving 14 bases between the germline ends. In germline, CDR1 is LNHDA, CDR2 SQIVND (reference sequence). The CDR3 runs 14 residues. The CDR3 DNA follows: TGTGCCAGTACCTTCTCGGGGGTAACAGATACGCAGTATTTT. It encodes CASTFSGVTDTQYF.

CDR3 bases: TGTGCCAGCAGCACGACGACTAGCGGGATCCGGCGCGGGAATGAGCAGTTCTTC. Amino acids: CASSTTTSGIRRGNEQFF. V usage is TRBV11-2 and J usage is TRBJ2-1; TRBD2 agrees at 11 bases. The CDR3 is made up of 18 amino acids. Germline assignment: CDR1 SGHAT and CDR2 FQNNGV. With V trimmed by 5 bases and J by 7 bases, 16 bases remained unmatched. The entire variable domain, with the rest obtained from reference TRBV11-2 and TRBJ2-1, is as follows: EAGVAQSPRYKIIEKRQSVAFWCNPISGHATLYWYQQILGQGPKLLIQFQNNGVVDDSQLPKDRFSAERLKGVDSTLKIQPAKLEDSAVYLCASSTTTSGIRRGNEQFFGPGTRLTVL.

The V and J genes are TRBV11-2 and TRBJ2-3, with TRBD1 identical over 8 bases. V trimming: 1 base; J trimming: 0 bases; junction bases outside the gene matches: 3. Looked up from germline, CDR1 is SGHAT and CDR2 is FQNNGV. This CDR3 has 16 amino acids. DNA for the CDR3: TGTGCCAGCAGCTTAGCAGGGGGCGGAAGCACAGATACGCAGTATTTT. Its translation is CASSLAGGGSTDTQYF. Supplemented by reference TRBV11-2 and TRBJ2-3, the full variable domain reads EAGVAQSPRYKIIEKRQSVAFWCNPISGHATLYWYQQILGQGPKLLIQFQNNGVVDDSQLPKDRFSAERLKGVDSTLKIQPAKLEDSAVYLCASSLAGGGSTDTQYFGPGTRLTVL.

This clone was detected a few times. The chain combines TRBV15 with TRBJ2-3; D perhaps matches TRBD2 (6 bases). Germline CDR1 LNHNV, CDR2 YYDKDF (reference sequence). The CDR3 covers 14 residues. The V end was cut by 3 bases, the J end by 6 bases, with 13 bases between. The CDR3 protein is CATSRLLATDTQYF. The CDR3 nucleotides read TGTGCCACCAGCAGGCTACTAGCCACGGATACGCAGTATTTT.

The chain links TRBV9 to TRBJ2-5; 10 nucleotides line up with TRBD1. This CDR3 is built from 15 residues. Per germline, CDR1 SGDLS and CDR2 YYNGEE. Unmatched junction bases numbered 8, after V lost 4 bases and J lost 5 bases. The CDR3 DNA is TGTGCCAGCAGCTCCCAGGACAGGGGGAGTGAGACCCAGTACTTC. This sequence encodes CASSSQDRGSETQYF.

On this clone itself: This CDR3 fails to terminate in the conserved phenylalanine or tryptophan, so it likely reflects a read error. The DNA is left out, because the CDR3 cannot be placed on it with certainty; the CDR3 is given as TCRdb lists it. This chain joins TRBV7-8 and TRBJ1-1; the D call of TRBD1 is as the table states it, not checked on the DNA. Germline V lookup: CDR1 SGHVS, CDR2 FQNEAQ. The CDR3 is 14 amino acids long, termini counted. CDR3 loop: CASSLGVSQGPYHL.

This clone was observed a handful of times. This chain links TRBV5-1 with TRBJ2-2; 8 bases fit TRBD2. Trimming at V came to 3 bases and at J to 0 bases, leaving 7 bases not matched to a gene. The CDR3 is made up of 17 amino acids. Germline CDR1 reads SGHRS; CDR2 reads YFSETQ. CDR3 loop: CASSSALAGANTGELFF. The CDR3 nucleotides read TGCGCCAGCAGCTCGGCCCTAGCGGGCGCGAACACCGGGGAGCTGTTTTTT.

The chain joins TRBV10-3 to TRBJ2-3, with D unresolved. Between the trimmed V and J ends, which lost 0 bases and 3 bases, there was a span of 7 bases. Germline loops: CDR1 ENHRY, CDR2 SYGVKD. The CDR3 runs 14 residues. Written as DNA, the CDR3 is TGTGCCATCAGTGAGTCTCCGCGGACAGATACGCAGTATTTT. Translated: CAISESPRTDTQYF.

V usage is TRBV28 and J usage is TRBJ2-1; 9 positions match TRBD2. Germline CDR1 and CDR2: MDHEN and SYDVKM. This CDR3 is 15 amino acids long. V was clipped by 5 bases and J by 2 bases; unmatched bases: 4. The CDR3, as DNA: TGTGCCAGCAGTAGGGTAGCGGGAGCCTACAATGAGCAGTTCTTC. Translating it yields CASSRVAGAYNEQFF.